A single sample gave rise to the 12 T cell receptor beta chains below, sequenced in a study of T cell repertoires in cytomegalovirus infection. MiXCR, applied by TCRdb to the reads, yields one record per CDR3 protein. The profile shows about 220,000 distinct CDR3 sequences, less than 50% of them singletons. For these receptors, no antigen is known. Sequenced material: CD8+ T cells from cultured PBMCs, taken from culture after CMV antigen stimulation. Receptors originate from a human donor in good health (CMV status not recorded). Some clones in this sample may be carry-over from other donors' samples.

A few counts support this clonotype. The V gene is TRBV2, the J gene TRBJ1-3; tentatively, D is TRBD1 (6 bases). The germline V gene encodes CDR1 SNHLY and CDR2 FYNNEI. V lost 8 bases, J lost 0 bases, and 14 bases lay in between. This CDR3 is built from 15 residues. This CDR3 reads CASRYRDRSGNTIYF. In nucleotides, the CDR3 is TGTGCCAGCCGCTACAGGGACCGCTCTGGAAACACCATATATTTT.

The chain couples TRBV12-3 or TRBV12-4 to TRBJ2-7; a possible D gene is TRBD1 (7 bases). Trimming cost V 5 bases and J 5 bases, with 19 bases left between them. The CDR3 is 15 residues long. The CDR3 loop is CASSVSQGRTNEQYF. CDR3 DNA sequence: TGTGCCAGCAGTGTCTCACAGGGGAGGACGAACGAGCAGTACTTC.

The rearrangement joins TRBV6-1 to TRBJ2-1; D call uncertain. Germline V gene lookup returns CDR1 MNHNS and CDR2 SASEGT. The CDR3 has 15 residues. The V gene lost 10 bases and the J gene lost 5 bases, with 21 bases spanning the gap. The CDR3: CATSAAWGAHNEQFF. CDR3 DNA sequence: TGTGCCACCTCCGCGGCGTGGGGTGCCCACAATGAGCAGTTCTTC.

This clonotype was seen ten or more times. This rearrangement joins TRBV7-8 to TRBJ2-1, with 10 bases that match TRBD2. V was pared by 1 base and J by 6 bases, with 9 bases of the junction left unmatched. This CDR3 has 17 amino acids. The germline V gene encodes CDR1 SGHVS and CDR2 FQNEAQ. In nucleotides, the CDR3 is TGTGCCAGCAGCTTAGGGGCCGGGACTAGCGTGGGCAATGAGCAGTTCTTC. Its translation is CASSLGAGTSVGNEQFF.

The V call is TRBV11-2, the J call TRBJ2-3, with 7 bases matching TRBD2. V trimming: 3 bases; J trimming: 4 bases; junction bases outside the gene matches: 4. There are 14 residues in the CDR3. Germline V lookup: CDR1 SGHAT, CDR2 FQNNGV. In DNA form, the CDR3 reads TGTGCCAGCAGCTTCCGCGGGAGCCCAGATACGCAGTATTTT. Residues: CASSFRGSPDTQYF.

This clonotype was seen only a few times. The chain employs TRBV12-3 or TRBV12-4 and TRBJ1-6, with TRBD1 identical over 11 bases. Losses at the gene ends were 3 bases for V and 7 bases for J; bases not matched to a gene: 2. This CDR3 contains 15 residues. The CDR3 here is CASSLGDRGNSPLHF. DNA for the CDR3: TGTGCCAGCAGTTTGGGGGACAGGGGGAATTCACCCCTCCACTTT.

The V and J genes are TRBV6-5 and TRBJ1-5; perhaps TRBD1 as D (5 bases). Germline V CDR1 and CDR2: MNHEY, SVGAGI. V lost 8 bases to trimming and J lost 4 bases, with 12 bases between them. There are 13 residues in the CDR3. This chain's CDR3 is CASGTSRNQPQHF. The CDR3 DNA is TGTGCCAGCGGGACGAGCCGGAATCAGCCCCAGCATTTT.

Of note for this clonotype: The junction differs from germline at one of its ends, possibly a read error. The chain employs TRBV11-2 and TRBJ1-5; D not certain. Germline loops: CDR1 SGHAT, CDR2 FQNNGV. The CDR3 runs 14 residues. The CDR3 sequence is CASSPGSPWEPPHF. CDR3 nucleotide sequence: TGTGCAAGCAGCCCCGGGTCCCCATGGGAGCCCCCGCATTTT.

The chain recombines TRBV28 with TRBJ2-3; maybe TRBD1 (6 bases). The germline V gene has CDR1 MDHEN and CDR2 SYDVKM. Trimming pared 4 bases from V and 4 bases from J, leaving 21 bases between. The CDR3 runs to 17 residues. In DNA, the CDR3 is TGTGCCAGCAGTTCCTCCCGGGACATTCTTGGGTCAGATACGCAGTATTTT. This sequence encodes CASSSSRDILGSDTQYF. The variable domain in full, with the rest retrieved from reference TRBV28 and TRBJ2-3, is DVKVTQSSRYLVKRTGEKVFLECVQDMDHENMFWYRQDPGLGLRLIYFSYDVKMKEKGDIPEGYSVSREKKERFSLILESASTNQTSMYLCASSSSRDILGSDTQYFGPGTRLTVL.

V gene TRBV2 combines with J gene TRBJ1-1; no definite D call. The germline V gene encodes CDR1 SNHLY and CDR2 FYNNEI. Trimming shortened V by 4 bases and J by 1 base, and 7 bases separated the two germline ends. The length of the CDR3 is 13 residues. The CDR3 DNA follows: TGTGCCAGCAGTGGCTCCTCGAACACTGAAGCTTTCTTT. Protein sequence: CASSGSSNTEAFF.

The chain carries TRBV3-1 and TRBJ1-2; D is possibly TRBD1 (5 bases). The CDR3 is made up of 14 amino acids. V lost 3 bases and J lost 5, with 13 bases in between. The germline CDR1 and CDR2 sequences are LGHDT and YNNKEL (reference sequence). CDR3 DNA sequence: TGTGCCAGCAGCCAGGACGGGACGGTGTATGGCTACACCTTC. Translating it yields CASSQDGTVYGYTF.

There are a few counts of this clonotype. The chain links TRBV12-3 or TRBV12-4 to TRBJ2-7, with unresolved D. The CDR3 is 12 residues long. Trimming removed 5 bases at V and 7 bases at J, with 12 bases between. The CDR3 sequence is CASSPDGREQYF. CDR3 bases: TGTGCCAGCAGTCCCGACGGAAGAGAGCAGTACTTC.